This TCR beta chain derives from a study of T cell changes during pregnancy in multiple sclerosis. The repertoire was sequenced with immunoSEQ multiplex PCR; TCRdb's copy has only in-frame clones and lacks some. The data contain some 40,000 clones, 92% of them singletons. Germline V gene lookup returns CDR1 SGHRS and CDR2 YFSETQ. J gave up 4 bases and V 0 bases, and 3 bases lay outside the gene matches. The CDR3 spans 15 residues. Sequenced material: CD8+ T cells from peripheral blood mononuclear cells, taken before pregnancy. The V and J genes are TRBV5-1 and TRBJ2-7; TRBD2 matches 11 bases. The receptor's source is a female donor with multiple sclerosis, enrolled in a pregnancy study. This chain's CDR3 is CASSLGPSGGYEQYF. Written as DNA, the CDR3 is TGCGCCAGCAGCTTGGGGCCTAGCGGGGGGTACGAGCAGTACTTC.